This T cell receptor (beta chain) is drawn from a study of shared clonotypes between healthy human individuals. Overall study: The plates for each donor numbered three CD4 naive, three CD4 memory, two CD8 naive and one CD8 memory.

CD4+ cells yielded CD45RA+ naive and CD45RA-negative memory subsets. Regarding the study as a whole: Among donors, the sharing of clonotypes was expected to be influenced by sequencing depth. Memory subsets had estimated richness that was generally smaller than that of naive subsets.

Regarding this clone: Its antigen is undetermined.

The CDR3 runs to 14 residues. CDR1 is LNHNV and CDR2 is YYDKDF in the germline V gene (reference sequence). The V segment lost 4 bases and the J segment 14 bases; nucleotides outside the gene matches: 6. TCRdb keeps only in-frame clones here, not all; method: immunoSEQ multiplex PCR. The table has 1.4 million or so clones, approximately 98.5% seen once; the top ten hold approximately 0.4%. The TCR was taken from a man aged 25 to 40 in good health. The gene calls are TRBV15 and TRBJ2-1, with 15 bases lining up with TRBD2. The sample was naive CD4+ T cells sorted from blood. Indicated subset: CD45RA+ positively selected. The CDR3 here is CATSIGLAGGPEFF. CDR3 sequence (DNA): TGTGCCACCAGCATAGGACTAGCGGGAGGGCCAGAGTTCTTC.